This entry describes one TCR beta chain. Its antigen is not yet known. Per-nucleotide qualities are absent, and no much larger clonotype sits a single base away. This entry comes from a study of OX40 agonist ivuxolimab in advanced cancers. Looking at the study overall: Ivuxolimab was an agonistic, fully human IgG2 monoclonal antibody directed against OX40 (CD134), a costimulatory receptor. The paper describes the monotherapy dose-escalation part (N ≈ 52 patients) of the phase I trial of ivuxolimab. Three dose-escalation patients achieved partial responses, one with hepatocellular carcinoma and two with cutaneous melanoma. Of the approximately 53 patients in dose escalation, about 20 had hepatocellular carcinoma, around 15 had melanoma, 9 had renal cell carcinoma and 9 had head and neck cancer. Intravenous ivuxolimab was administered to patients every 2 weeks at six dose levels: 0.01, 0.1, 0.3, 1.5, 3 and 10 mg/kg. The point of sequencing TCRbeta in the periphery was to test whether ivuxolimab changed TCR sequence diversity and drove clonal T-cell expansion. A male proportion of 82.7% and a mean age of approximately 62 years, ranging from roughly 23 to 85, were recorded for the dose-escalation cohort. Patients were allowed to have had prior anti-PD-1, anti-PD-L1 or anti-CTLA-4 therapy, and around two fifths of the dose-escalation patients had been treated with checkpoint inhibitors. What the authors observed across the whole study: In the 0.1-3.0 mg/kg groups, partial responders were among the patients with the lowest normalized peripheral clonal expansion, particularly in CD8+ T cells. Low levels of normalized T-cell clonal expansion were also seen in some patients who did not respond. The antigen specificity of the clonally expanded peripheral T cells was not determined. At doses of 0.1 to 3.0 mg/kg, clonal expansion of both CD4+ and CD8+ T cells in blood was seen between baseline and week 6. After ivuxolimab, CD8+ T cells had more expanded clones than CD4+ T cells on average.

Reading from cysteine to phenylalanine, the CDR3 counts 15 amino acids. The kept DNA is CDR3 alone, 45 bases in frame from the first base. V was cut back by 5 bases and J by 5 bases, leaving a gap of 17 bases between them. Sequences SGHRS (CDR1) and YFSETQ (CDR2) are obtained from the germline V gene. The trial excluded patients who had a history of autoimmune disease or who were on systemic immunosuppression. Peripheral blood for TCR sequencing was collected from all dose cohorts at baseline, on cycle 4 day 1, and on cycle 7 day 1. Samples were obtained from an open-label, multicenter, first-in-human phase I dose-escalation trial of ivuxolimab. Adults with locally advanced or metastatic head and neck squamous cell, hepatocellular, melanoma or renal cell carcinoma were enrolled in the trial. Before TCR sequencing, CD4+ and CD8+ T cells were separately sorted from peripheral blood. Genomic DNA was extracted from sorted cells for sequencing of the TCRbeta CDR3 region. TCRbeta CDR3 regions were sequenced using the immunoSEQ Assay. The table was pulled from immuneACCESS by TCRdb, which kept in-frame rearrangements only. Such tables lose some clones; where checked, under half of the loss comes from unresolved V genes, and the rest has no known cause. In all, the sample holds roughly 27,000 clones, and about 85% of those were seen once. 48% of the sample comes from the top ten.

This sequence uses TRBV5-1 and TRBJ2-4; the D gene is perhaps TRBD2, from 7 matching bases. The receptor's source is an adult with an advanced solid tumor such as melanoma, head and neck, liver or kidney cancer. Sequencing used CD4+ or CD8+ T cells sorted from blood, obtained in a trial of the OX40 agonist ivuxolimab. The CDR3 sequence is CASRTGGREENIQYF. In nucleotides, the sequence is TGCGCCAGCAGAACGGGGGGCCGGGAGGAAAACATTCAGTACTTC. With all but the CDR3 taken from the reference TRBV5-1 and TRBJ2-4 genes, the full variable domain is: KAGVTQTPRYLIKTRGQQVTLSCSPISGHRSVSWYQQTPGQGLQFLFEYFSETQRNKGNFPGRFSGRQFSNSRSEMNVSTLELGDSALYLCASRTGGREENIQYFGAGTRLSVL.